This T cell receptor (beta chain) was identified during a study of blood T cell repertoires in COVID-19. At the level of the study: There were acute and convalescent COVID-19 samples, and they came from the United States, Italy and Spain. T cells, B-cell-depleted T cells, or PBMCs provided the cDNA or gDNA that served as material.

The V and J ends lost 3 bases and 2 bases, in that order; junction bases with no gene match: 3. This CDR3 has 15 residues. Germline V gene data show CDR1 as SGHTA and CDR2 as FQGNSA. Authors' data handling: How many nucleated cells were present was estimated from reference gene primer amplification. Clones were read by immunoSEQ multiplex PCR, and TCRdb kept only the in-frame ones, dropping some. V and J calls and clone size come straight from that table; D and trimming were deduced from the DNA. The sample consists of 250,000 or so clones, roughly 84% of them appearing once. Sequenced material: peripheral blood. The TCR originated in a man in his sixties with acute or convalescent COVID-19. The chain is built from TRBV7-2 and TRBJ2-3; 9 bases fit TRBD2. The CDR3 spells CASSFLAGVTDTQYF. CDR3 DNA sequence: TGTGCCAGCAGCTTTTTAGCGGGAGTCACAGATACGCAGTATTTT.